One and the same sample provided the 17 T cell receptor beta chains below, sequenced in a study of T-cell memory formation after mild COVID-19. From the 5' RACE reads, TCRdb called clonotypes with MiXCR, one entry per CDR3 protein. The sample lists 110,000 or so distinct CDR3 sequences; about a fifth were seen once. Sequenced: PBMCs or a T cell subset sorted from them (not recorded which). Receptor source: a man in his late teens or twenties who had mild COVID-19 (a few samples of this study predate the infection). Cell type and time point are not known.

This clonotype was observed a few times. The chain joins TRBV29-1 to TRBJ1-2; 7 bases are a match to TRBD1. CDR1 and CDR2 from the germline V gene are SQVTM and ANQGSEA. The CDR3 sequence is 12 residues long. Trimming at V came to 4 bases and at J to 7 bases, leaving 6 bases not matched to a gene. DNA of the CDR3: TGCAGCGTTGTAGAGGGGGCGGGTGGCTACACCTTC. It encodes CSVVEGAGGYTF.

V usage is TRBV6-5 and J usage is TRBJ2-1; 10 bases fit TRBD2. The V segment lost 4 bases and the J segment 7 bases; nucleotides outside the gene matches: 10. This CDR3 region has 16 residues. The V gene's germline CDR1 is MNHEY and CDR2 SVGAGI. Here the CDR3 reads CASSSQLAGPLNEQFF. CDR3 nucleotide sequence: TGTGCCAGCAGTTCCCAACTAGCGGGGCCCTTGAATGAGCAGTTCTTC.

This clonotype was counted many times. This sequence joins TRBV12-3 or TRBV12-4 and TRBJ2-3; 8 bases are a match to TRBD1. The J segment lost 4 bases and the V segment lost 5 bases, leaving 2 bases of the junction unmatched. This CDR3 has 13 residues. The CDR3 DNA follows: TGTGCCAGCAGTCGGACAGGGCCAGATACGCAGTATTTT. Translating it yields CASSRTGPDTQYF.

The chain couples TRBV6-5 to TRBJ2-2; 7 bases line up with TRBD1. CDR1 and CDR2 (germline): MNHEY, SVGAGI. Trimming at V came to 4 bases and at J to 0 bases, leaving 2 bases not matched to a gene. This CDR3 contains 15 residues. Written as DNA, the CDR3 is TGTGCCAGCAGTTCTACAGGGGCGAACACCGGGGAGCTGTTTTTT. It codes for CASSSTGANTGELFF.

This clonotype was observed a few times. In DNA, the CDR3 is TGTGCCAGCAGTCGGGGGACAGCTAGCACAGATACGCAGTATTTT. It yields the protein CASSRGTASTDTQYF. The V and J genes are TRBV12-3 or TRBV12-4 and TRBJ2-3, with D possibly matching TRBD1 (7 bases). CDR3 size: 15 residues. The germline V and J ends were trimmed by 5 bases and 0 bases, with 12 bases remaining between them.

This clonotype was recorded a few times. This chain joins TRBV7-2 and TRBJ2-2, with no clear D. The CDR3 totals 13 residues. Trimming cost V 1 base and J 5 bases, with 5 bases left between them. Germline V gene lookup returns CDR1 SGHTA and CDR2 FQGNSA. The chain's CDR3 is CASSLVLTGELFF. CDR3 DNA: TGTGCCAGCAGCTTAGTTTTAACCGGGGAGCTGTTTTTT.

V gene TRBV27 combines with J gene TRBJ2-7; 7 bases map to TRBD1. The CDR3 has 15 amino acids. Germline V gives CDR1 MNHEY, CDR2 SMNVEV (reference sequence). Germline trimming cut 5 bases from V and 7 bases from J; bases unmatched to any gene: 14. The CDR3 here is CASSPEGARLGEQYV. The CDR3 DNA is TGTGCCAGCAGTCCCGAGGGGGCGCGATTAGGAGAGCAGTACGTC.

A few counts support this clonotype. CDR3 protein: CASSQDGGDYNEQFF. In nucleotides, the CDR3 is TGCGCCAGCAGCCAAGATGGAGGGGATTACAATGAGCAGTTCTTC. The rearrangement links TRBV4-1 to TRBJ2-1, with a possible D match to TRBD2 (6 bases). Per the germline V gene, CDR1 is MGHRA and CDR2 is YSYEKL. V lost 0 bases to trimming and J lost 4 bases, with 10 bases between them. The length of the CDR3 is 15 residues.

This clonotype appeared a few times. The chain carries TRBV6-6 and TRBJ2-3, with 7 bases lining up with TRBD1. The CDR3 covers 15 residues. J lost 5 bases, V lost 4 bases, and 9 bases had no gene match. CDR1 and CDR2 (germline): MNHNY, SVGAGI (reference sequence). CDR3 in DNA: TGTGCCAGCAGTTCACAGGGGAAAGGGATAGATACGCAGTATTTT. Protein sequence: CASSSQGKGIDTQYF.

This clonotype was counted only a few times. This sequence joins TRBV29-1 and TRBJ1-2; 8 bases are shared with TRBD1. After removal of 4 bases from V and 4 bases from J, the junction contained 5 bases not matched to a gene. CDR1 SQVTM and CDR2 ANQGSEA come from the germline V gene. The CDR3 is made up of 13 amino acids. CDR3 DNA sequence: TGCAGCGTTGGGACAGGGCAAAGCTATGGCTACACCTTC. Amino acid sequence: CSVGTGQSYGYTF.

This clonotype came up a few times. The V call is TRBV4-3, the J call TRBJ2-3, with D perhaps matching TRBD2 (6 bases). CDR3 length equals 18 residues. CDR1 LGHNA and CDR2 YSLEER come from the germline V gene. V was cut by 1 base and J by 2 bases, with 19 bases left in between. DNA of the CDR3: TGCGCCAGCAGCCAAGCTAGGTTGTCGGGGGATGCCACAGATACGCAGTATTTT. This gives the protein CASSQARLSGDATDTQYF.

V and J are TRBV7-9 and TRBJ2-1; TRBD2 matches 10 bases. The CDR3 consists of 17 residues. Unmatched junction bases numbered 7, after V lost 1 base and J lost 4 bases. From germline, CDR1 is SEHNR and CDR2 FQNEAQ (reference sequence). The CDR3 DNA reads as TGTGCCAGCAGCTTAGGGCCCCGTAGCGGGGGGTACAATGAGCAGTTCTTC. This gives the protein CASSLGPRSGGYNEQFF.

This clonotype was seen a few times. This chain joins TRBV5-1 and TRBJ1-1, with a tentative D call TRBD1 (5 bases). This CDR3 comprises 14 residues. CDR1 SGHRS and CDR2 YFSETQ come from the germline V gene. V shed 2 bases and J shed 3 bases, with 11 bases lying between them. Here the CDR3 reads CASSFRGSDTEAFF. CDR3 sequence (DNA): TGCGCCAGCAGCTTTAGGGGAAGCGACACTGAAGCTTTCTTT.

This clonotype was detected a few times. This rearrangement joins TRBV7-9 to TRBJ2-2; 8 bases fit TRBD1. CDR1 and CDR2 from the germline V gene are SEHNR and FQNEAQ (reference sequence). Trimming removed 3 bases from V and 3 bases from J; junction bases left unmatched: 15. The CDR3 extends over 19 amino acids. This CDR3 reads CASSFPPEGRGHDTGELFF. In DNA form, the CDR3 reads TGTGCCAGCAGCTTTCCCCCTGAGGGCAGGGGGCATGACACCGGGGAGCTGTTTTTT. Looking up the rest from reference TRBV7-9 and TRBJ2-2 gives the full variable domain: DTGVSQNPRHKITKRGQNVTFRCDPISEHNRLYWYRQTLGQGPEFLTYFQNEAQLEKSRLLSDRFSAERPKGSFSTLEIQRTEQGDSAMYLCASSFPPEGRGHDTGELFFGEGSRLTVL.

J is TRBJ2-2 and V is TRBV24-1; D unclear. The CDR3 has 15 residues. Deletions cut 3 bases from V and 3 bases from J, with 10 bases between. Germline loops: CDR1 KGHDR, CDR2 SFDVKD. The CDR3 is CATSDTRADTGELFF. CDR3 in DNA: TGTGCCACCAGTGATACCCGGGCCGACACCGGGGAGCTGTTTTTT.

This rearrangement joins TRBV10-3 to TRBJ2-3; tentatively, D is TRBD2 (5 bases). Trimming stripped 7 bases from V and 2 bases from J, with 13 bases between. This CDR3 region has 14 residues. Germline CDR1 is ENHRY and CDR2 is SYGVKD. CDR3 protein: CAITSGGLTDTQYF. The DNA of the CDR3 is TGTGCCATCACGAGCGGCGGCCTCACAGATACGCAGTATTTT.

This chain connects TRBV4-2 to TRBJ2-1; 8 bases are a match to TRBD1. CDR1 is LGHNA and CDR2 is YNFKEQ in the germline V gene. The CDR3 contains 14 residues. Germline trimming cut 5 bases from V and 7 bases from J; bases unmatched to any gene: 7. CDR3 bases: TGTGCCAGCAGCAACAGGGGGGAATTGAATGAGCAGTTCTTC. The encoded protein is CASSNRGELNEQFF.